The clone carrying this T cell receptor beta chain was observed once. This specimen comes from a study of blood T cell repertoires in COVID-19. Overall study: Samples taken during acute and convalescent COVID-19 were collected in the United States, Italy and Spain. In each case, the material was cDNA or gDNA derived from T cells, B-cell-depleted T cells, or PBMCs.

Under the authors' procedure: Estimated nucleated cell counts came from reference gene primer amplification. Method: immunoSEQ multiplex PCR; TCRdb's copy keeps in-frame clones and lacks some. The V and J calls and clone size are taken from that table; D and trimming were inferred from the DNA. The data show more than 95,000 clones, 90% to 95% seen once. The CDR3 spans 18 residues. Germline values: CDR1 SGHKS, CDR2 YYEKEE (reference sequence). The V and J ends lost 6 bases and 4 bases, in that order; junction bases with no gene match: 19. Sequencing was carried out using peripheral blood. The clonotype was recovered from a human donor in a cohort sampled during active COVID-19. The chain employs TRBV5-5 and TRBJ2-7; TRBD2 matches 10 bases. The CDR3 spells CASTPLPPLAGISYEQYF. Here the CDR3 DNA reads TGTGCCAGCACCCCGCTACCCCCACTAGCGGGGATTTCTTACGAGCAGTACTTC. The full variable domain, with the rest looked up from reference TRBV5-5 and TRBJ2-7, is DAGVTQSPTHLIKTRGQQVTLRCSPISGHKSVSWYQQVLGQGPQFIFQYYEKEERGRGNFPDRFSARQFPNYSSELNVNALLLGDSALYLCASTPLPPLAGISYEQYFGPGTRLTVT.